A single sample is the source of the 18 T cell receptor beta chains below, sequenced in a study of CD8 T cells in ankylosing spondylitis. From the 5' RACE reads, TCRdb called clonotypes with MiXCR, one entry per CDR3 protein. The sample holds approximately 130,000 distinct CDR3 sequences, approximately 9.7% seen once. Sequences were obtained from blood, either unsorted or a sorted T cell fraction (not recorded which). The receptor source for this set is a male donor with ankylosing spondylitis or in good health (not recorded which).

This clonotype has at least ten counts. The rearrangement links TRBV20-1 to TRBJ2-5; 8 bases are shared with TRBD2. Germline V lookup: CDR1 DFQATT, CDR2 SNEGSKA (reference sequence). The CDR3 is 16 residues long. J gave up 0 bases and V 1 base, and 7 bases lay outside the gene matches. CDR3 bases: TGCAGTGCTAGAGTGGGGCTAGCGGGCTACCAAGAGACCCAGTACTTC. Residues: CSARVGLAGYQETQYF.

The table lists this clonotype with a few counts. The chain joins TRBV5-1 to TRBJ2-1; D may be TRBD1 (5 bases). The V and J ends lost 4 bases and 8 bases respectively, with 10 bases between them. This CDR3 contains 12 residues. Germline V gives CDR1 SGHRS, CDR2 YFSETQ. This CDR3 is CASSRTRDEQFF. The CDR3 bases are TGCGCCAGCAGCCGGACCAGGGATGAGCAGTTCTTC.

This clonotype has a count of ten or more. The rearrangement joins TRBV20-1 to TRBJ1-1; D gene ambiguous. The V end lost 0 bases, the J end lost 0 bases, and 17 bases lay between the germline ends. This CDR3 is 17 amino acids long. Germline V CDR1 and CDR2: DFQATT, SNEGSKA (reference sequence). CDR3 coding DNA: TGCAGTGCTAGAGATGGATCTTCTCCTCTAATGAACACTGAAGCTTTCTTT. It encodes CSARDGSSPLMNTEAFF.

This clonotype turned up a few times. The chain links TRBV18 to TRBJ2-5, with D uncertain. CDR1 and CDR2 from the germline V gene are KGHSH and LQKENI. Trimming took 3 bases from V and 3 from J, leaving 17 bases between them. The CDR3 length is 16 residues. The CDR3 coding sequence is TGTGCCAGCTCACCCCTCGTCGGGCAGTTTGAAGAGACCCAGTACTTC. It encodes CASSPLVGQFEETQYF.

The V and J genes are TRBV7-9 and TRBJ1-6; the D is unclear. Germline CDR1 is SEHNR and CDR2 is FQNEAQ (reference sequence). The V end was cut by 4 bases, the J end by 8 bases, with 21 bases between. The CDR3 is made up of 17 amino acids. The DNA of the CDR3 is TGTGCCAGCAGCTCCCCTCGGGCAGATGGTGTTTATTCACCCCTCCACTTT. Its protein is CASSSPRADGVYSPLHF.

This clonotype has at least ten counts. The V gene is TRBV20-1, the J gene TRBJ2-2; 9 nucleotides match TRBD2. CDR3 size: 17 residues. J lost 7 bases, V lost 0 bases, and 12 bases had no gene match. The germline CDR1 and CDR2 sequences are DFQATT and SNEGSKA (reference sequence). DNA of the CDR3: TGCAGTGCTAGAGATAGCGGGAGCGCGGGGGGAAGCGGGGAGCTGTTTTTT. Translating gives CSARDSGSAGGSGELFF.

The chain employs TRBV20-1 and TRBJ2-5; 7 bases map to TRBD2. From germline, CDR1 is DFQATT and CDR2 SNEGSKA (reference sequence). CDR3 size: 17 residues. J was trimmed by 0 bases and V by 5 bases; bases with no gene match: 15. Here the CDR3 DNA reads TGCAGTGCTGGGGGTTCTAGCGGAACGCCTTACCAAGAGACCCAGTACTTC. Translated, it gives CSAGGSSGTPYQETQYF.

The chain joins TRBV5-6 to TRBJ1-4, with TRBD1 matching over 7 bases. The length of the CDR3 is 16 residues. CDR1 SGHDT and CDR2 YYEEEE come from the germline V gene. The J segment lost 2 bases and the V segment lost 4 bases, leaving 8 bases of the junction unmatched. The CDR3 reads CASSLQGTGTNEKLFF. The CDR3 nucleotides read TGTGCCAGCAGCCTACAGGGGACGGGGACTAATGAAAAACTGTTTTTT.

The chain joins TRBV29-1 to TRBJ1-3; a weak D match, TRBD1 (6 bases). The V gene's germline CDR1 is SQVTM and CDR2 ANQGSEA. V was trimmed by 4 bases and J by 4 bases, leaving 14 bases between them. The CDR3 has 14 residues. DNA of the CDR3: TGCAGCGTTGGCCTAGGGGGGCGAGGAAACACCATATATTTT. Translated: CSVGLGGRGNTIYF.

The chain has TRBV20-1 and TRBJ2-2, with D tentatively TRBD1 (5 bases). V shed 0 bases and J shed 4 bases, with 12 bases lying between them. The germline CDR1 and CDR2 sequences are DFQATT and SNEGSKA (reference sequence). This CDR3 has 15 amino acids. CDR3 nucleotide sequence: TGCAGTGCTAGAGATCAGGGATTCGGCACCGGGGAGCTGTTTTTT. This codes for CSARDQGFGTGELFF.

DNA of the CDR3: TGCAGTGCTAGTCGAACTGGACGGACCTACGAGCAGTACTTC. Translating gives CSASRTGRTYEQYF. The chain recombines TRBV20-1 with TRBJ2-7; D is uncertain. From germline, CDR1 is DFQATT and CDR2 SNEGSKA (reference sequence). V was pared by 3 bases and J by 2 bases, with 14 bases between. The CDR3 loop spans 14 amino acids.

This clonotype was seen more than once but under ten times. This chain links TRBV6-2 or TRBV6-3 with TRBJ1-5; D unresolved. Deletions cut 7 bases from V and 6 bases from J, with 13 bases between. The germline V gene has CDR1 MNHEY and CDR2 SVGEGT. The CDR3 extends over 13 amino acids. CDR3 DNA sequence: TGTGCCAGCACTTTGGGATTTGGTCAGCCCCAGCATTTT. Encoded protein: CASTLGFGQPQHF.

This clonotype was counted many times. This chain links TRBV20-1 with TRBJ1-5; D possibly corresponds to TRBD1 (5 bases). The CDR3 totals 13 residues. The V gene lost 3 bases and the J gene lost 6 bases, with 12 bases spanning the gap. Germline CDR1 and CDR2: DFQATT and SNEGSKA (reference sequence). CDR3 protein: CSASRGAGQPQHF. The CDR3 nucleotides are TGCAGTGCTAGCCGAGGGGCAGGTCAGCCCCAGCATTTT.

This clonotype was seen repeatedly, ten times or more. The CDR3 is CASSYRAESYEQYF. The CDR3 DNA sequence: TGTGCCAGCAGTTATCGAGCAGAATCCTACGAGCAGTACTTC. This chain uses TRBV6-2 or TRBV6-3 with TRBJ2-7, with D unresolved. Germline CDR1 reads MNHEY; CDR2 reads SVGEGT. Trimming took 3 bases from V and 1 from J, leaving 10 bases between them. The CDR3 sequence is 14 residues long.

The table lists this clonotype with many counts. The chain couples TRBV20-1 to TRBJ2-1, with 13 positions matching TRBD2. This CDR3 contains 16 residues. Germline CDR1 DFQATT, CDR2 SNEGSKA (reference sequence). V lost 8 bases, J lost 0 bases, and 7 bases stayed unmatched. As DNA, the CDR3 is TGCAGTACCGGGACTAGCGGGACGAGCTCCTACAATGAGCAGTTCTTC. It encodes CSTGTSGTSSYNEQFF.

V gene TRBV11-2 combines with J gene TRBJ2-2; D may be TRBD2 (6 bases). Germline V CDR1 and CDR2: SGHAT, FQNNGV. With 5 bases removed from V and 7 bases from J, the gap between germline ends came to 17 bases. CDR3 size: 15 residues. CDR3 coding DNA: TGTGCCAGCAGCCCTATCGCCGGCGGGATCGGGGAGCTGTTTTTT. It is translated as CASSPIAGGIGELFF.

This clonotype was seen many times. The chain couples TRBV20-1 to TRBJ1-2; no clear D. The length of the CDR3 is 15 residues. The V gene lost 4 bases and the J gene lost 2 bases, with 17 bases spanning the gap. Germline V gene lookup returns CDR1 DFQATT and CDR2 SNEGSKA (reference sequence). CDR3 nucleotide sequence: TGCAGTGCTACCAACGCGGTCGGAGGGAACTATGGCTACACCTTC. Its protein product is CSATNAVGGNYGYTF.

This clonotype was found many times. The rearrangement uses TRBV4-3 and TRBJ2-1; 14 bases agree with TRBD2. The germline V gene has CDR1 LGHNA and CDR2 YSLEER. The trim removed 0 bases at V and 8 bases at J, leaving 9 bases unmatched. This CDR3 is built from 18 residues. CDR3 in amino acids: CASSQDPTSGRARDEQFF. CDR3 sequence (DNA): TGCGCCAGCAGCCAAGACCCGACTAGCGGGAGGGCCAGGGATGAGCAGTTCTTC.